These T cell receptor beta chains were read from a single sample in a study of blood T cell repertoires in COVID-19. The protocol was immunoSEQ multiplex PCR, while the TCRdb copy is restricted to in-frame clones and leaves out a portion. The profile shows 150,000 to 200,000 clones, more than 85% of them singletons. Sequenced input: peripheral blood. The receptors were sampled from a man in his 70s with active or convalescent COVID-19. The CDR3 runs from the conserved cysteine through the conserved F or W. Each record gives: V gene, J gene, CDR3 length, CDR3 protein.

>TRBV29-1|TRBJ2-1|14
CSVAHRDRYNEQFF
>TRBV9|TRBJ2-5|16
CASSSPLAGGSETQYF
>TRBV2|TRBJ2-2|13
CASRWGGTGELFF
>TRBV5-1|TRBJ2-3|15
CASSFNRGGTDTQYF
>TRBV19|TRBJ2-2|16
CASSEPAPRGTGELFF
>TRBV6-1|TRBJ2-7|13
CASSETGYREQYF
>TRBV5-4|TRBJ2-3|14
CASTETGSTDTQYF
>TRBV3-1/TRBV3-2|TRBJ1-6|17
CASSQVPQGTRGPPLHF
>TRBV5-1|TRBJ2-7|14
CASRLLGSSYEQYF
>TRBV28|TRBJ2-2|16
CASSLSSGMGTGELFF
>TRBV6-2/TRBV6-3|TRBJ1-5|15
CASSLDRGPNQPQHF
>TRBV2|TRBJ1-1|14
CASHRDRGITEAFF
>TRBV27|TRBJ2-3|15
CASSFTGIYTDTQYF
>TRBV3-1/TRBV3-2|TRBJ2-3|19
CASSPYGLAGGPVTDTQYF
>TRBV28|TRBJ1-6|16
CASDTQGNRWNSPLHF
>TRBV19|TRBJ1-5|14
CASSRTGFNQPQHF
>TRBV4-1|TRBJ2-7|14
CASSRPGQGREQYF
>TRBV11-2|TRBJ2-1|14
CASREDRVYNEQFF
>TRBV24-1|TRBJ2-1|15
CATSDLGGGGDEQFF
>TRBV6-1|TRBJ2-1|16
CASSEGRGYHYNEQFF
>TRBV28|TRBJ1-2|14
CASSLTGSHYGYTF
>TRBV28|TRBJ2-7|13
CASSSSYPNEQYF
>TRBV2|TRBJ2-3|16
CASSEGLARGADTQYF
>TRBV29-1|TRBJ1-1|12
CSVAGTATEAFF
>TRBV6-5|TRBJ2-2|16
CASSFLHIAGPGELFF
>TRBV10-2|TRBJ2-1|13
CASTRTRYNEQFF
>TRBV19|TRBJ1-2|14
CATRSVASGYGYTF
>TRBV12-3/TRBV12-4|TRBJ2-2|13
CASSLLATGELFF
>TRBV28|TRBJ2-1|14
CASTSGRQINEQFF
>TRBV5-6|TRBJ2-3|15
CASSLPGQGTDTQYF
>TRBV4-3|TRBJ2-1|17
CASSQGVWTSGGNEQFF
>TRBV10-3|TRBJ1-6|13
CAINQGINSPLHF
>TRBV5-1|TRBJ2-1|15
CASSLRGQGSNEQFF
>TRBV4-1|TRBJ1-5|16
CASSLEAGDTRQPQHF
>TRBV7-6|TRBJ2-1|12
CASSPPGEVQFF
>TRBV24-1|TRBJ2-5|15
CATSEPGTDQETQYF
>TRBV3-1/TRBV3-2|TRBJ1-6|14
CASSQDPRLGPLHF
>TRBV4-3|TRBJ1-1|15
CASSPRQAMNTEAFF
>TRBV5-1|TRBJ2-7|14
CASSSDRPSYEQYF
>TRBV19|TRBJ2-2|17
CASSMAGAFEFTGELFF
>TRBV7-9|TRBJ1-6|13
CASSGQPNSPLHF
>TRBV3-1/TRBV3-2|TRBJ1-1|14
CASSLQTGHTEAFF
>TRBV7-2|TRBJ2-1|17
CASSSLGLAGVGREQFF
>TRBV18|TRBJ2-7|18
CASSLSPPASGISYEQYF
>TRBV7-9|TRBJ2-7|12
CASSSQGYEQYF
>TRBV9|TRBJ1-4|15
CASSPSGTGGEKLFF
>TRBV10-3|TRBJ2-7|15
CAISGKAQSSYEQYF
>TRBV5-6|TRBJ2-2|14
CASSLKGGTGELFF
>TRBV9|TRBJ2-7|15
CASSPHLETPYEQYF